This T cell receptor (beta chain) was obtained from a study of blood T cell repertoires in COVID-19. Study-level background: The study drew acute and convalescent COVID-19 samples from the United States, Italy and Spain.

The V gene lost 5 bases and the J gene lost 0 bases, with 17 bases spanning the gap. The germline V gene has CDR1 SGHVS and CDR2 FNYEAQ. CDR3 size: 17 residues. Original processing methods: Estimation of nucleated cell counts relied on the amplification of reference gene primers. Only in-frame clones appear in the TCRdb table, and some are missing; sequencing was by immunoSEQ multiplex PCR. The D gene and trimming were derived from the DNA, and the V and J assignments and clone size from that table. The sample includes 250,000 or so clones, approximately 89% seen only once; the top ten take around 3.2%. The study recruited people aged roughly 18 to 89 years across approximately 24 US areas. Participant reports of clinical history set cohort assignment.

The J gene is TRBJ1-3, the V gene TRBV7-6; weak D call: TRBD1 (6 bases). Sequences were obtained from PBMCs or T cells enriched from blood (not recorded which). The receptor was derived from a woman in her forties who had been exposed to COVID-19. The chain's CDR3 is CASSPIDRPLSGNTIYF. The CDR3 DNA reads as TGTGCCAGCAGCCCTATTGACAGGCCCCTCTCTGGAAACACCATATATTTT.